The TCR beta chain described here comes from a study of technical replicates of blood from a handful of donors. The method was immunoSEQ multiplex PCR; TCRdb's version includes in-frame clones alone and lacks a portion of them. The repertoire includes 65,000 to 90,000 clones, 85% to 95% of them detected once, and 0.25% sits in the top ten. The TCR was taken from a human donor in good health. Sequencing used T cells isolated from PBMCs.

The CDR3 DNA reads as TGTGCCAGTAGTATAGGTGGGAGCCTAGAGGGGACCCAGTACTTC. Translated: CASSIGGSLEGTQYF. This chain uses TRBV19 with TRBJ2-5; D possibly corresponds to TRBD2 (5 bases). Trimming stripped 1 base from V and 7 bases from J, with 16 bases between. The germline V gene encodes CDR1 LNHDA and CDR2 SQIVND (reference sequence). This CDR3 spans 15 amino acids.